This T cell receptor (beta chain) was identified in a study of CD4 T cells in relation to SARS-CoV-2 and coronaviruses. The wider study: Controls used an HIV-1 Nef peptide pool or no peptide.

The unexposed donors gave CD4+ T cells in about 2010-2019, prior to COVID-19. The cells were cultured for under twelve days before CD4+ T cells were isolated. Sequencing was performed with immunoSEQ multiplex PCR; in TCRdb, only in-frame clones are kept and a portion is missing. The sample lists approximately 30,000 clones, about 70% occurring once. Points on this clone: Its antigen is currently unknown.

J lost 1 base, V lost 2 bases, and 5 bases had no gene match. Germline V gene sequence: CDR1 LGHDT, CDR2 YNNKEL (reference sequence). There are 16 residues in the CDR3. This sequence joins TRBV3-1 (or the pseudogene TRBV3-2) and TRBJ1-5, with 7 bases fitting TRBD1. This TCR was sampled from a human donor in good health. Specimen: CD4+ T cells from PBMCs, cultured in vitro. The CDR3: CASSQMPGGSNQPQHF. The CDR3 DNA reads TGTGCCAGCAGCCAAATGCCAGGGGGGAGCAATCAGCCCCAGCATTTT.